Presented here are 21 T cell receptor beta chains from one specimen sequenced in a study of regulatory T cells in long-lasting Graves disease (dated by TCRdb to about 2021). What the time point label conveys for this sample: persistent/refractory GD, antithyroid drugs over 5 years with positive TRAb. For both TCR sequencing and RNA sequencing, RNA was extracted from PBMCs in TRIzol. Receptors were amplified or captured by multiplex PCR. Instrument on record: Illumina HiSeq 4000. TCR beta libraries were built with iRepertoire HTBI primers and Arm-PCR amplification of CDR3 regions. TCRdb itself trimmed the public reads at Q25 with fastp, ran MiXCR and retained productive beta chains. Each record represents a unique CDR3 protein, reported with the most common genes and DNA among its rows. The sample table lists 500,000 to 800,000 distinct CDR3 sequences, around 32% of them with a count of one. 40% to 50% of the sample belongs to the ten largest clones.

The starting material was peripheral blood mononuclear cells (PBMCs), obtained when the disease was refractory, from a patient treated with antithyroid drugs. Every receptor here comes from a female donor with Graves disease.

This chain uses TRBV24-1 with TRBJ2-4; 9 bases map to TRBD2. CDR1 KGHDR and CDR2 SFDVKD come from the germline V gene. The CDR3 sequence is 16 residues long. The ends lost 5 bases at V and 6 bases at J; junction bases unmatched: 10. This CDR3 is CATSVPAGGPVNIQYF. In DNA form, the CDR3 reads TGTGCCACCAGTGTACCCGCGGGAGGGCCGGTAAACATTCAGTACTTC.

The chain recombines TRBV10-3 with TRBJ2-7, with TRBD2 matching over 11 bases. V lost 10 bases and J lost 7; bases outside the gene matches: 9. The V gene's germline CDR1 is ENHRY and CDR2 SYGVKD. This CDR3 comprises 13 residues. The CDR3 spells CATGTSGPGEQYF. In nucleotides, the CDR3 is TGTGCCACCGGGACTAGCGGACCCGGAGAGCAGTACTTC.

V is TRBV5-5 and J is TRBJ1-1; 7 bases are shared with TRBD1. Germline V gene data show CDR1 as SGHKS and CDR2 as YYEKEE (reference sequence). The junction had 6 bases not matched to a gene; V was cut back by 4 bases and J by 0 bases. There are 15 residues in the CDR3. This CDR3 reads CASSKRQGLNTEAFF. Here the CDR3 DNA reads TGTGCCAGCAGCAAGCGACAGGGCCTGAACACTGAAGCTTTCTTT.

The chain links TRBV7-9 to TRBJ1-1; the D is unclear. Germline V lookup: CDR1 SEHNR, CDR2 FQNEAQ (reference sequence). The germline V and J ends were trimmed by 5 bases and 8 bases, with 21 bases remaining between them. This CDR3 has 15 residues. DNA of the CDR3: TGTGCCAGCAGCCCCGAGGTTTCCAACGTCCCGGAAGCTTTCTTT. It encodes CASSPEVSNVPEAFF.

In its sample, this clonotype was seen a few times. The V gene is TRBV30, the J gene TRBJ1-1; 7 nucleotides agree with TRBD1. CDR3 length: 15 residues. Germline trimming cut 5 bases from V and 1 base from J; bases unmatched to any gene: 10. Germline V CDR1 and CDR2: GTSNPN, SVGIG (reference sequence). The CDR3 is CAWGPQGQGNTEAFF. CDR3 nucleotides: TGTGCCTGGGGACCACAGGGGCAAGGGAACACTGAAGCTTTCTTT. Based on the CDR3 plus reference TRBV30 and TRBJ1-1, the full variable domain is SQTIHQWPATLVQPVGSPLSLECTVEGTSNPNLYWYRQAAGRGLQLLFYSVGIGQISSEVPQNLSASRPQDRQFILSSKKLLLSDSGFYLCAWGPQGQGNTEAFFGQGTRLTVV.

This clonotype was detected a few times. This sequence joins TRBV10-3 and TRBJ2-5; D possibly uses TRBD1 or TRBD2 (5 bases each). V was clipped by 3 bases and J by 5 bases, with 13 bases between them. CDR1 ENHRY and CDR2 SYGVKD come from the germline V gene. This CDR3 contains 14 residues. CDR3 DNA sequence: TGTGCCATCAGTGAAGTGGGGGTGCAGGAGACCCAGTACTTC. It yields the protein CAISEVGVQETQYF.

This clonotype was observed a single time. The rearrangement joins TRBV6-9 to TRBJ2-4; maybe TRBD2 (7 bases). Germline CDR1 MNHGY, CDR2 SVAAGI. This CDR3 has 15 residues. V was cut by 3 bases and J by 7 bases, with 16 bases left in between. CDR3 residues: CASSYRGAPINIQYF. CDR3 coding DNA: TGTGCCAGCAGTTACCGGGGGGCGCCGATTAACATTCAGTACTTC.

There are many counts of this clonotype. This chain joins TRBV6-1 and TRBJ1-6; tentative D call: TRBD1 (6 bases). The CDR3 runs to 14 residues. Trimming removed 6 bases at V and 10 bases at J, with 16 bases between. The germline CDR1 and CDR2 sequences are MNHNS and SASEGT. This CDR3 is CASRSPGDRSPLHF. CDR3 nucleotides: TGTGCCAGCAGATCTCCGGGAGACAGGTCACCCCTCCACTTT.

The chain uses TRBV6-2 or TRBV6-3 and TRBJ1-2; possibly TRBD1 for D (5 bases). The CDR3 length is 13 residues. Per germline, CDR1 MNHEY and CDR2 SVGEGT. Trimming removed 2 bases from V and 8 bases from J, with 12 bases in between. The CDR3 protein is CASSYRGIGGYTF. CDR3 DNA: TGTGCCAGCAGTTACCGGGGGATAGGGGGCTACACCTTC.

The CDR3 DNA reads as TGTGCCAGCAGTGTCCTGCCGGGACAGGATCTCTATGGCTACACCTTC. Translating it yields CASSVLPGQDLYGYTF. V usage is TRBV6-1 and J usage is TRBJ1-2; 8 nucleotides agree with TRBD1. The CDR3 has 16 amino acids. Per germline, CDR1 MNHNS and CDR2 SASEGT. J gave up 4 bases and V 4 bases, and 11 bases lay outside the gene matches.

The V gene is TRBV10-1, the J gene TRBJ2-2; 8 bases are a match to TRBD1. Trimming cost V 2 bases and J 6 bases; bases outside gene matches: 2. This CDR3 region has 14 residues. The germline V gene encodes CDR1 WNHNN and CDR2 SYGVQD (reference sequence). The CDR3 DNA sequence: TGCGCCAGCAGTGAGATCAGGGGGCCCGGGGAGCTGTTTTTT. This gives the protein CASSEIRGPGELFF.

This clonotype has a handful of counts. The chain recombines TRBV20-1 with TRBJ2-7, with 9 bases aligning to TRBD1. Germline V gene data show CDR1 as DFQATT and CDR2 as SNEGSKA (reference sequence). The CDR3 covers 14 residues. J lost 3 bases, V lost 3 bases, and 6 bases had no gene match. CDR3 DNA: TGCAGTGCTAGGGGTGAGGGACAGGGCTACGAGCAGTACTTC. Amino acid sequence: CSARGEGQGYEQYF.

This chain links TRBV30 with TRBJ2-7; D is unresolved. There are 14 residues in the CDR3. V gave up 5 bases and J gave up 3 bases, with 17 bases separating them. Germline V CDR1 and CDR2: GTSNPN, SVGIG (reference sequence). CDR3: CAWALSGAYYEQYF. The CDR3 DNA follows: TGTGCCTGGGCCTTAAGTGGAGCGTACTACGAGCAGTACTTC.

The chain carries TRBV7-6 and TRBJ2-5; 9 bases map to TRBD2. CDR1 is SGHVS and CDR2 is FNYEAQ in the germline V gene. The V gene end was trimmed by 1 base and the J gene end by 5 bases; junction bases not matched to a gene: 8. The CDR3 runs 16 residues. CDR3 protein: CASSLGLAGVYETQYF. DNA for the CDR3: TGTGCCAGCAGCTTAGGTTTAGCGGGAGTGTATGAGACCCAGTACTTC.

Only one count was recorded for this clonotype. The CDR3 region has the DNA TGTGCCAGCAGCTACCTCCTATACGAGCAGTACTTC. It is translated as CASSYLLYEQYF. The V gene is TRBV11-2, the J gene TRBJ2-7, with D unresolved. V lost 4 bases, J lost 4 bases, and 8 bases lay in between. CDR1 and CDR2 (germline): SGHAT, FQNNGV. The CDR3 is made up of 12 amino acids.

The chain is built from TRBV12-3 or TRBV12-4 and TRBJ2-2, with 9 bases that match TRBD1. The V segment lost 4 bases and the J segment 6 bases; nucleotides outside the gene matches: 6. This CDR3 spans 15 amino acids. The CDR3 loop reads CASSSTGGGAGELFF. The CDR3 region has the DNA TGTGCCAGCAGTTCTACAGGGGGCGGTGCCGGGGAGCTGTTTTTT.

The chain employs TRBV12-3 or TRBV12-4 and TRBJ2-7, with D hard to call. V was pared by 3 bases and J by 3 bases, with 9 bases between. The CDR3 has 13 residues. CDR3 residues: CASSFVGRYEQYF. As DNA, the CDR3 is TGTGCCAGCAGTTTTGTGGGCCGCTACGAGCAGTACTTC.

This clonotype occurred a few times. The gene calls are TRBV12-3 or TRBV12-4 and TRBJ1-1; D gene uncertain. V was pared by 3 bases and J by 2 bases, with 13 bases between. The CDR3 extends over 15 amino acids. CDR3 residues: CASSFVFRSNTEAFF. CDR3 nucleotides: TGTGCCAGCAGTTTTGTTTTTCGGTCTAACACTGAAGCTTTCTTT.

This rearrangement joins TRBV20-1 to TRBJ1-1; D remains ambiguous. Trimming took off 7 bases at V and 3 bases at J, with 18 bases between the two ends. Germline V lookup: CDR1 DFQATT, CDR2 SNEGSKA (reference sequence). The CDR3 spans 14 residues. CDR3: CSVGKGRVDTEAFF. The CDR3 nucleotides are TGCAGTGTGGGAAAGGGTAGAGTGGACACTGAAGCTTTCTTT.

The V call is TRBV2, the J call TRBJ2-3; D gene uncertain. The CDR3 covers 15 residues. Germline CDR1 reads SNHLY; CDR2 reads FYNNEI. Trimming shortened V by 6 bases and J by 1 base, and 14 bases separated the two germline ends. The CDR3 loop reads CASSPDELGTDTQYF. CDR3 bases: TGTGCCAGCAGCCCCGACGAGCTGGGCACAGATACGCAGTATTTT.

This clonotype was seen a handful of times. V gene TRBV20-1 combines with J gene TRBJ1-1; D possibly corresponds to TRBD1 (6 bases). The V gene's germline CDR1 is DFQATT and CDR2 SNEGSKA (reference sequence). The CDR3 loop spans 12 amino acids. V dropped 5 bases and J dropped 4 bases, with 11 bases sitting between them. This CDR3 reads CSASRGRTEAFF. The CDR3 DNA reads as TGCAGTGCTTCCAGGGGTCGCACTGAAGCTTTCTTT.